This record covers a single TCR beta chain. This clonotype was counted between two and nine times. Which antigen it targets is not known. No base quality values were provided; no much bigger clone lies one nucleotide off. These data come from a study of T-cell memory formation after mild COVID-19 (dated by TCRdb to about 2021). For the study in its entirety: TCR sequence clusters from the two donors were found to be largely donor specific. In a couple of donors, T-cell clones that expanded and contracted after mild COVID-19 were followed by sequencing TCRalpha and TCRbeta repertoires longitudinally. Two young, previously healthy adult volunteers made up the cohort, one male and one female. General conclusions and limits of the study: Contracting CD4+ clones turned up mainly in the CM and EM memory subsets, whereas EMRA was where CD8+ clones were enriched. Whether the second-wave clones peaking on day 37 were SARS-CoV-2 specific was not confirmed. Only a couple of mild cases were covered by the study, and larger cohorts that include severe cases with pre-infection samples were considered necessary. Clones that contracted from day 15 to 85 showed balanced CD4/CD8 phenotypes, whereas a second wave of clones that expanded from day 15 to 37 leaned towards CD4+. Some responding clones were detected in pre-infection memory, which suggested that pre-existing cross-reactive memory T cells had joined the SARS-CoV-2 response.

Instrument used: Illumina NovaSeq 6000. Using 5'RACE with constant-segment primers, TCRalpha and TCRbeta cDNA libraries were constructed, with sample barcodes and unique molecular identifiers added in the process. RNA was extracted from every sample with Trizol reagent. Libraries were amplified in two PCR steps, with a second sample barcode and Illumina TruSeq adapters added in the second step. The libraries were sequenced on an Illumina NovaSeq using 2 x 150 bp paired-end reads. Processing in the source paper ran as follows. Demultiplexing of reads and collapsing into UMI-guided consensus sequences were performed with migec v1.2.7. Using mixcr v2.1.11, the UMI consensuses were aligned to TRA and TRB V and J templates and assembled into clonotypes. Clonotypes were classified as expanded or contracted when called significant by both edgeR and NoisET, with noise models trained on biological replicates. edgeR calls used a false discovery rate-adjusted p below 0.01 and a log2 fold-change threshold of 1. As an exploratory analysis of dynamics, PCA with hierarchical clustering was applied to max-normalized trajectories of the 1000 most abundant clonotypes. Each responding clone was given a CD4 or CD8 phenotype based on the CD4+ and CD8+ repertoires, which had been sequenced separately. The public reads were reanalyzed by TCRdb: fastp trimming at Q25, MiXCR alignment, in-frame beta chains only. Under each unique CDR3 protein, matching rows form one entry showing the most common genes and DNA. The authors' filters were not applied to this entry. The sample table lists hundreds of thousands of distinct CDR3 sequences, about 23% of them with a count of one. The ten largest clones take up 12% of the sample.

There are 16 amino acids in the CDR3, from cysteine to phenylalanine inclusive. Here the CDR3 DNA is all that survives: 48 bases in frame from base 1. V ends up 1 base short and J 0 bases short, with an unmatched junction base count of 7. From the germline V gene, CDR1 is SGHRS and CDR2 is YFSETQ. Ficoll-Paque density gradient centrifugation was used to isolate PBMCs. The clonotype comes from an adult woman who had mild COVID-19 (a few samples of this study predate the infection). The sample titles of this study are shuffled in the database, so cell type and time point are left out; the donor was told from shared clones. Input material: PBMCs or a T cell subset sorted from them (not recorded which). The V and J genes are TRBV5-1 and TRBJ2-7; the junction holds 7 bases that match TRBD2. The CDR3 is CASSLLASGLSYEQYF. At the DNA level, the sequence is TGCGCCAGCAGCTTGTTGGCTAGCGGTCTCTCCTACGAGCAGTACTTC.